The clone carrying this TCR beta chain has a handful of counts. The antigen remains unidentified. This sample stems from a study of T cell repertoires in cytomegalovirus infection. About the study: Indications came from public TCR beta signatures; they pointed to CMV infection and to a matching HLA type.

From germline, CDR1 is SGHDN and CDR2 FVKESK. The CDR3 has 14 residues. V lost 5 bases, J lost 6 bases, and 9 bases stayed unmatched. Points from the study as a whole: Within the response measured ex vivo, HLA-C-restricted CMV-specific TCR beta clonotypes were dominant. Cumulative frequency (of public TCR beta family members) identified carriers of CMV plus the relevant HLA.

TCRdb re-called the reads with MiXCR, one entry per CDR3 protein. The table shows fewer than 200,000 distinct CDR3 sequences, with approximately 19% occurring only once. This TCR derives from a human donor in good health (CMV status not recorded). Some clones in this sample may be carry-over from other donors' samples. Sequenced sample: PBMCs. The gene calls are TRBV14 and TRBJ2-5, with 7 bases identical to TRBD1. In nucleotides, the CDR3 is TGTGCCAGCAGCGTGCTTGACAGGGAACAGACCCAGTACTTC. It codes for CASSVLDREQTQYF. The full variable domain, with the rest looked up from reference TRBV14 and TRBJ2-5, is EAGVTQFPSHSVIEKGQTVTLRCDPISGHDNLYWYRRVMGKEIKFLLHFVKESKQDESGMPNNRFLAERTGGTYSTLKVQPAELEDSGVYFCASSVLDREQTQYFGPGTRLLVL.